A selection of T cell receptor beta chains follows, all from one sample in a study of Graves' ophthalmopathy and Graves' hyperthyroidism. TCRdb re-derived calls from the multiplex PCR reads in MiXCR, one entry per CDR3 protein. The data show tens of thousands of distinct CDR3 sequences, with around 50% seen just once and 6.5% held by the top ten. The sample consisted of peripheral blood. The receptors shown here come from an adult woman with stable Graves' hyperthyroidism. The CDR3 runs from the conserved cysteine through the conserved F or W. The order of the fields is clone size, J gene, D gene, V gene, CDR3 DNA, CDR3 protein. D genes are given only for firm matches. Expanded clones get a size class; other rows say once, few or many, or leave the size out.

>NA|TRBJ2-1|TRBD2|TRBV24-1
TGTGCCACCAGTGATGAACTAGCGGGAGTGGGGTGCTCCTACAATGAGCAGTTCTTC
CATSDELAGVGCSYNEQFF
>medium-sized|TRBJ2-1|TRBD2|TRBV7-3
TGTGCCAGCAGCACCTTAGCGGGACTCAATGAGCAGTTCTTC
CASSTLAGLNEQFF
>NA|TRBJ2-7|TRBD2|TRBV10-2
TGCGCCAGCCCTGGTGCGGGAGGGCCTAACGAGCAGTACTTC
CASPGAGGPNEQYF
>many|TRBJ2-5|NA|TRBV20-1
TGCAGTGCTGTTGAGGGCCCGGCCCAGTACTTC
CSAVEGPAQYF
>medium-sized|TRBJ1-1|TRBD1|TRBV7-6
TGTGCCAGCAGCCCACGACAGGGCATGAACACTGAAGCTTTCTTT
CASSPRQGMNTEAFF
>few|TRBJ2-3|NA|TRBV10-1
TGCGCCAGCAGTGCGGCCAATCCAGATACGCAGTATTTT
CASSAANPDTQYF
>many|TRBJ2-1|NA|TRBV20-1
TGCAGTGCTAATTCGATGGATTCAATTTACAATGAGCAGTTCTTC
CSANSMDSIYNEQFF
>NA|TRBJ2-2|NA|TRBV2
NA
CASSDYEQYFGELFF
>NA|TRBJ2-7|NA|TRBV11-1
TGTGCCAGCAGCATAACAGGGACCTCTGTATCCTACGAGCAGTACTTC
CASSITGTSVSYEQYF
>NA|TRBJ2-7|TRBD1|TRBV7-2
TGTGCCAGCAGCTCAGGTGGACAGGGCCACGAGCAGTACTTC
CASSSGGQGHEQYF
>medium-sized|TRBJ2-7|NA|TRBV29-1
TGCAGCGTTGCACTTGGTCACGACTCCTACGAGCAGTACTTC
CSVALGHDSYEQYF
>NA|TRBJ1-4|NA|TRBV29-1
TGCAGCGTCCTCGACATTAGCGGAACTAATGAAAAACTGTTTTTT
CSVLDISGTNEKLFF
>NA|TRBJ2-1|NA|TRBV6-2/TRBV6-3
TGTGCCAGCAGTTATCGGAACGGACACTCCCTCGGGAATGAGCAGTTCTTC
CASSYRNGHSLGNEQFF
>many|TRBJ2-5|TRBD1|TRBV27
TGTGCCAGCAGTCCCTGGGACAGGGGGCGAGAGACCCAGTACTTC
CASSPWDRGRETQYF
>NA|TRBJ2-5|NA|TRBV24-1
TGTGCCACCAGTGATTGGGCAGCCCAAGAGACCCAGTACTTC
CATSDWAAQETQYF
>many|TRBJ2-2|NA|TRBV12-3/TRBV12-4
TGTGCCAGCGGAAAGAGGGACACCGGGGAGCTGTTTTTT
CASGKRDTGELFF
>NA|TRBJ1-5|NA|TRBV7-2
TGTGCCAGCAGCTACCGAACGGGGCACTACAATCAGCCCCAGCATTTT
CASSYRTGHYNQPQHF
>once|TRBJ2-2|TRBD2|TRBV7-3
TGTGCCAGCAGTCCGGCGGGGCTAGCGGGAGTCGGGGAGCTGTTTTTT
CASSPAGLAGVGELFF
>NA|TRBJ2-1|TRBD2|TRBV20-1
TGCAGTGCCGCGGGGGATAGCGGGAGTGGAAGCTCCTACAATGAGCAGTTCTTC
CSAAGDSGSGSSYNEQFF
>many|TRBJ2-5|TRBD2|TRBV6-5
TGTGCCAGCAGTTACCAAGGACTAGCGGGATTTGAGACCCAGTACTTC
CASSYQGLAGFETQYF
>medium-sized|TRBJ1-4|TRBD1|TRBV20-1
TGCAGTGTGGGACAGGGCGGTGAAAAACTGTTTTTT
CSVGQGGEKLFF
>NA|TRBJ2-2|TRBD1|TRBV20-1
TGCAGTGTCACCCCCACGACAGGGGCGGCGGGGGAGCTGTTTTTT
CSVTPTTGAAGELFF
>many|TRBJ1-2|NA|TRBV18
TGTGCCAGCTCACCGCGACAGGCATCTGGCTACACCTTC
CASSPRQASGYTF
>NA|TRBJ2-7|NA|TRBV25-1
TGTGCCAGCAGTGAATCCGGGGCAGGGAGATCCTACGAGCAGTACTTC
CASSESGAGRSYEQYF
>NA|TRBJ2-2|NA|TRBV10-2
TGCGCCAGCAGTGGGGCCGGGGCGCTGTTTTTT
CASSGAGALFF
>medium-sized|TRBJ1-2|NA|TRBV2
TGTGCCAGCAGTGAACAGGGACGGAACTATGGCTACACCTTC
CASSEQGRNYGYTF
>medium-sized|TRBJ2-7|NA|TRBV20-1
TGCAGTGCTAGTTCGACGGGGCAGGGGCCGGCCTACGAGCAGTACTTC
CSASSTGQGPAYEQYF
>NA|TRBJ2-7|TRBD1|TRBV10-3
TGTGCCATCACCCGGGACAGGGGGCCCGAGCAGTACTTC
CAITRDRGPEQYF
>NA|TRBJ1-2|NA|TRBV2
TGTGCCAGCAGAGGGGAGGGCAGGGCTTATGGCTACACCTTC
CASRGEGRAYGYTF
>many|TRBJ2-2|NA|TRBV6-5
TGTGCCAGCAGTTACTCCGACCCTCGACGGGGCGCCGGGGAGCTGTTTTTT
CASSYSDPRRGAGELFF
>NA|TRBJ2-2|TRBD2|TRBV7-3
TGTGCCAGCAGCTTATCTGCTAGCGGGACCACCGGGGAGCTGTTTTTT
CASSLSASGTTGELFF
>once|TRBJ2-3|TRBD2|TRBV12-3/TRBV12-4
TGTGCCAGCAGTTTAGCGGGAGGGCCTCATAGCACAGATACGCAGTATTTT
CASSLAGGPHSTDTQYF
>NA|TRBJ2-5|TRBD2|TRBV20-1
TGCAGTGCTAGCGGGGCGGGAGGGCCAGAGACCCAGTACTTC
CSASGAGGPETQYF
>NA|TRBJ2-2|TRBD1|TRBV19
TGTGCCAGTAGTATTGGACAGGCGAACACCGGGGAGCTGTTTTTT
CASSIGQANTGELFF
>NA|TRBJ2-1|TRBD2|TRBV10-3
TGTGCCATCAAGGGCGACGCGGGAGGGTACAATGAGCAGTTCTTC
CAIKGDAGGYNEQFF
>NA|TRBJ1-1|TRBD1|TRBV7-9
TGTGCCAGCACCACGGGACAGGGGTCCACCGAAGCTTTCTTT
CASTTGQGSTEAFF
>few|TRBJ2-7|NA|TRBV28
TGTGCCAGCAATTCGCCAGTCCGCGAGCAGTACTTC
CASNSPVREQYF
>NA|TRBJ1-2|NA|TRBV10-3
TGTGCCATCAGCCACGAGGGTACCTATGGCTACACCTTC
CAISHEGTYGYTF
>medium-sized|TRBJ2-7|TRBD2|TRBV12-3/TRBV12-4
TGTGCCAGCAGGGCGACTGGCGGGAGGTACGAGCAGTACTTC
CASRATGGRYEQYF
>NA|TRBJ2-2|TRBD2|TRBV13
TGTGCCAGCAGCTTCCCTAGCGGGCGGGAGCTGTTTTTT
CASSFPSGRELFF
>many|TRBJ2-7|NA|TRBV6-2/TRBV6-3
TGTGCCAGCAGTAGGGAAACTGGCGGACTCTCCTACGAGCAGTACTTC
CASSRETGGLSYEQYF
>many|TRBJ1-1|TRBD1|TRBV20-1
TGCAGTGCTCAGGGACAGGGGGGCACTGAAGCTTTCTTT
CSAQGQGGTEAFF
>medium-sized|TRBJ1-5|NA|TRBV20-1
TGCAGTGTACGAGAGGCTCTCAATCAGCCCCAGCATTTT
CSVREALNQPQHF
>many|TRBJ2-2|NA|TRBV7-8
TGTGCCAGCAGCGCTAGTAGGAGACTAATGACCGGGGAGCTGTTTTTT
CASSASRRLMTGELFF
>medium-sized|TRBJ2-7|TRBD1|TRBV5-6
TGTGCCAGCAGCTTGGTGGGACAGACCTACGAGCAGTACTTC
CASSLVGQTYEQYF
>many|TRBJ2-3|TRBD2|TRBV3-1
TGTGCCAGCACTCGGAGTACTAGCGGGAGGGCCGGACACACAGATACGCAGTATTTT
CASTRSTSGRAGHTDTQYF
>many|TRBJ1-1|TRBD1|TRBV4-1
TGCGCCAGCAGCCTAGAGGGGGCGGACATGAACACTGAAGCTTTCTTT
CASSLEGADMNTEAFF
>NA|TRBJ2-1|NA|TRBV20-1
TGCAGTGCCAGCAGCTTGTTAGGCAATGAGCAGTTCTTC
CSASSLLGNEQFF
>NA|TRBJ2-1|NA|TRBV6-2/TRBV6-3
TGTGCCGGCTTTCATGGGGAGAGCTCCTACAATGAGCAGTTCTTC
CAGFHGESSYNEQFF
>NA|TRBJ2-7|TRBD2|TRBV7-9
TGTGCCAGCAGCTTATGGGGAGGGCGGGAGGTCGCGTACTTC
CASSLWGGREVAYF
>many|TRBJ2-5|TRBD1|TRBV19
TGTGCCAGTAGTATTGACAGGGGGGTGGAGGAGACCCAGTACTTC
CASSIDRGVEETQYF
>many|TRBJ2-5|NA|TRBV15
TGTGCCACCAGGGCACTCCACGAGGCAGAGACCCAGTGCTTC
CATRALHEAETQCF
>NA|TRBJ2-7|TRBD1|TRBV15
TGTGCCACCAGCAGAGGGGCGGGACAGGGGCGCGAGCAGTACTTC
CATSRGAGQGREQYF
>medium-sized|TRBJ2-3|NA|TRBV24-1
TGTGCCACCAGTGTTACAGGGAAGACAGATACGCAGTATTTT
CATSVTGKTDTQYF
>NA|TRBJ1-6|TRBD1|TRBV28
TGTGCCCGCAGTCTCATCCAGGGGGACTCACCCCTCCACTTT
CARSLIQGDSPLHF
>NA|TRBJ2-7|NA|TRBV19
TGTGCCAGTAAGGTGTCGGGGTACTCCTACGAGCAGTACTTC
CASKVSGYSYEQYF
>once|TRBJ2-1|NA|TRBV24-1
TGTGCCACCGCCGGGACCTTTAATGAGCAGTTCTTC
CATAGTFNEQFF
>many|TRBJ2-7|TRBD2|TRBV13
TGTGCCAGCGGGGGGAGGGGGACTAGCGGGACCTACGAGCAGTACTTC
CASGGRGTSGTYEQYF
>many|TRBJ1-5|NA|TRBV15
TGTAGCAATCAGCCCCAGCATTTT
CSNQPQHF